These 15 T cell receptor beta chains were sequenced from one sample in a study of cytomegalovirus exposure and HLA in healthy donors. Primers included in the PCR were 60 Vbeta and 13 Jbeta primers. Sequencing was performed with immunoSEQ multiplex PCR; in TCRdb, only in-frame clones are kept and a portion is missing. The sample carries hundreds of thousands of clones, around 90% recorded once. Specimen: PBMCs. These receptors were collected from a woman between 18 and 29 years old in good health and CMV-seronegative.

This clone has a single count. This chain connects TRBV5-6 to TRBJ1-5, with D possibly being TRBD1 (6 bases). Germline assignment: CDR1 SGHDT and CDR2 YYEEEE. The CDR3 is 15 amino acids. The germline V and J ends were trimmed by 0 bases and 4 bases, with 11 bases remaining between them. CDR3 in amino acids: CASSLAGQLNQPQHF. DNA of the CDR3: TGTGCCAGCAGCTTGGCCGGACAGTTAAATCAGCCCCAGCATTTT.

DNA for the CDR3: TGTGCCATCAGTGGGACTAGCGGGGGGTCCGGGGGATACGAGCAGTACTTC. It is translated as CAISGTSGGSGGYEQYF. The chain recombines TRBV10-3 with TRBJ2-7; TRBD2 agrees at 14 bases. J was trimmed by 4 bases and V by 4 bases; bases with no gene match: 9. CDR3 size: 17 residues. In germline, CDR1 is ENHRY, CDR2 SYGVKD.

The chain has TRBV4-1 and TRBJ1-2; 9 nucleotides agree with TRBD1. The CDR3 runs 15 residues. V shed 2 bases, J shed 8 bases, and the junction held 9 bases outside the gene matches. Looked up from germline, CDR1 is MGHRA and CDR2 is YSYEKL. As DNA, the CDR3 is TGCGCCAGCAGCCAACACACCGGGACAGGGACCGGCTACACCTTC. Its translation is CASSQHTGTGTGYTF.

The V call is TRBV7-8, the J call TRBJ2-3, with D possibly being TRBD2 (6 bases). This CDR3 has 15 amino acids. Germline V gene sequence: CDR1 SGHVS, CDR2 FQNEAQ. V was trimmed by 0 bases and J by 1 base, leaving 8 bases between them. CDR3 sequence reads: CASSLAGGRTDTQYF. CDR3 in DNA: TGTGCCAGCAGCTTAGCGGGGGGACGCACAGATACGCAGTATTTT.

The sample holds one count of this clone. The V call is TRBV29-1, the J call TRBJ1-2, with 12 positions matching TRBD1. This CDR3 comprises 14 residues. J lost 8 bases, V lost 4 bases, and 8 bases had no gene match. Germline CDR1 SQVTM, CDR2 ANQGSEA. The CDR3 here is CSVGTGQGAEGYTF. CDR3 sequence (DNA): TGCAGCGTTGGGACGGGACAGGGGGCGGAGGGCTACACCTTC.

This chain connects TRBV10-3 to TRBJ2-5, with D perhaps TRBD2 (7 bases). The CDR3 is 13 amino acids. Between the trimmed V and J ends, which lost 10 bases and 3 bases, there was a span of 15 bases. The germline V gene has CDR1 ENHRY and CDR2 SYGVKD. This CDR3 is CASRGGAEETQYF. CDR3 nucleotide sequence: TGTGCCAGTAGGGGGGGGGCCGAAGAGACCCAGTACTTC.

V and J are TRBV6-1 and TRBJ1-1; TRBD1 might be the D (6 bases). The CDR3 contains 14 residues. Trimming removed 6 bases from V and 0 bases from J, with 11 bases in between. Germline V gene lookup returns CDR1 MNHNS and CDR2 SASEGT. The CDR3 loop is CASRPGHLNTEAFF. In nucleotides, the CDR3 is TGTGCCAGCAGACCGGGACATTTGAACACTGAAGCTTTCTTT.

The chain has TRBV6-5 and TRBJ2-3; D gene uncertain. This CDR3 region has 14 residues. The ends were cut back, 0 bases at V and 3 bases at J, with 7 bases in the middle. CDR1 MNHEY and CDR2 SVGAGI come from the germline V gene. The CDR3, as DNA: TGTGCCAGCAGTTACTCGATCGCGACAGATACGCAGTATTTT. Translation: CASSYSIATDTQYF.

The chain is built from TRBV19 and TRBJ2-7, with 9 bases lining up with TRBD2. The CDR3 has 14 amino acids. CDR1 is LNHDA, CDR2 SQIVND, per germline (reference sequence). V gave up 4 bases and J gave up 3 bases; unmatched junction bases: 4. The CDR3 coding sequence is TGTGCCAGTAGTACGACTAGCGGAAGCTACGAGCAGTACTTC. Residues: CASSTTSGSYEQYF.

This chain joins TRBV21-1 and TRBJ2-7; the table's D call TRBD1 went unverified against the DNA. TRBV21-1 counts as a pseudogene. The CDR3 covers 13 residues. The CDR3 nucleotides are TGTGCCAGACCGGGACAGGGCGTCTACGAGCAGTACTTC. It yields the protein CARPGQGVYEQYF.

The chain recombines TRBV7-2 with TRBJ2-7, with TRBD1 matching over 8 bases. Germline-derived CDR1 and CDR2 are SGHTA and FQGNSA. This CDR3 is built from 15 residues. Unmatched junction bases numbered 10, after V lost 7 bases and J lost 2 bases. CDR3 DNA sequence: TGTGCCAGCACTCAGGGGGCGGGGAGAACCTACGAGCAGTACTTC. Its translation: CASTQGAGRTYEQYF. The variable domain in full, with the rest retrieved from reference TRBV7-2 and TRBJ2-7, is GAGVSQSPSNKVTEKGKDVELRCDPISGHTALYWYRQSLGQGLEFLIYFQGNSAPDKSGLPSDRFSAERTGGSVSTLTIQRTQQEDSAVYLCASTQGAGRTYEQYFGPGTRLTVT.

The chain employs TRBV21-1 and TRBJ1-6. TRBV21-1 is listed as a pseudogene. The CDR3 contains 17 residues. The CDR3 DNA reads as TGTGCCAGCAGGAGGGGCCTGGGGAGGGAAAATAATTCACCCCTCCACTTT. Protein product: CASRRGLGRENNSPLHF.

This clone was seen just once. V and J are TRBV6-1 and TRBJ1-3, with TRBD1 matching over 8 bases. This CDR3 has 15 residues. J gave up 2 bases and V 3 bases, and 3 bases lay outside the gene matches. The germline CDR1 and CDR2 sequences are MNHNS and SASEGT. In DNA form, the CDR3 reads TGTGCCAGCAGTGAGGACAGGGCGGCTGGAAACACCATATATTTT. Residues: CASSEDRAAGNTIYF.

The genes are TRBV21-1 and TRBJ2-1; TRBD1 is taken as the D call from the table, unchecked against the DNA. TRBV21-1 is a pseudogene locus. The CDR3 totals 14 residues. The chain's CDR3 is CASSWTGLYNEQFF. The DNA for the CDR3 is TGTGCCAGCAGTTGGACAGGTCTCTACAATGAGCAGTTCTTC.

Notes on this clone: The sample contains more than one DNA sequence encoding this CDR3. The chain couples TRBV29-1 to TRBJ1-1; 8 bases agree with TRBD1. Looked up from germline, CDR1 is SQVTM and CDR2 is ANQGSEA. V shed 6 bases and J 1 base; nucleotides not matched to a gene: 4. The CDR3 is 13 residues long. Here the CDR3 reads CSVGQGWNTEAFF. The CDR3 DNA follows: TGCAGCGTCGGACAGGGTTGGAACACTGAAGCTTTCTTT.